This T cell receptor beta chain was recorded in a study of T-cell reconstitution after alpha-beta-depleted transplantation in children. The library targeted TCRbeta and was prepared with unique molecular identifiers. MiXCR was run by TCRdb on the PCR reads, yielding one entry per CDR3 protein. The sample carries about 540,000 distinct CDR3 sequences, around 20% recorded once. Germline loops: CDR1 LGHNA, CDR2 YNFKEQ. Germline trimming cut 0 bases from V and 0 bases from J; bases unmatched to any gene: 11. The CDR3 runs to 18 residues. This receptor was identified in a human donor who donated a stem cell graft to a child with acute lymphoblastic leukemia. The source was PBMCs from the stem cell graft donor, collected from the stem cell graft. This chain connects TRBV4-2 to TRBJ2-7, with 7 bases matching TRBD1. CDR3 coding DNA: TGTGCCAGCAGCCAAGATATTTTAGGGGGCGAGATCTCCTACGAGCAGTACTTC. Protein product: CASSQDILGGEISYEQYF.